This T cell receptor (beta chain) is from a study of OX40 agonist ivuxolimab in advanced cancers. Study information: Of the participants, approximately 36% had some prior anti-PD-1, anti-PD-L1 or anti-CTLA-4 therapy, which was allowed.

The CDR3 sequence is 15 residues long. J gave up 6 bases and V 3 bases, and 6 bases lay outside the gene matches. Germline CDR1 is MDHEN and CDR2 is SYDVKM. The data were produced by immunoSEQ multiplex PCR, yet TCRdb's version contains in-frame clones alone and is incomplete. This table holds tens of thousands of clones, almost 95% found once. Sequences were derived from CD4+ or CD8+ T cells sorted from blood, sampled in a trial of the OX40 agonist ivuxolimab. This clonotype originated in an adult with an advanced solid tumor such as melanoma, head and neck, liver or kidney cancer. The genes are TRBV28 and TRBJ2-1, with TRBD2 matching 9 bases. CDR3 amino acids: CASSLQAGGLNEQFF. The CDR3 DNA sequence: TGTGCCAGCAGTTTGCAAGCGGGAGGCCTCAATGAGCAGTTCTTC.